Detailed here is one T cell receptor beta chain. The data were taken from a study of cytomegalovirus exposure and HLA in healthy donors. 60 Vbeta and 13 Jbeta primers were used in PCR. This table comes from immunoSEQ multiplex PCR, and its TCRdb copy is limited to in-frame clones, with some not included. Its table lists fewer than 150,000 clones. Germline V gene lookup returns CDR1 LGHNA and CDR2 YNFKEQ. V was pared by 7 bases and J by 2 bases, with 8 bases of the junction left unmatched. CDR3 length equals 14 residues. This receptor was identified in a woman aged 55-75 years in good health and CMV-seronegative. J is TRBJ2-7 and V is TRBV4-2, with 7 bases fitting TRBD2. Sequenced input: PBMCs. CDR3 in DNA: TGTGCCAGCACCCCCGGGACTAATACCTACGAGCAGTACTTC. Translation: CASTPGTNTYEQYF.